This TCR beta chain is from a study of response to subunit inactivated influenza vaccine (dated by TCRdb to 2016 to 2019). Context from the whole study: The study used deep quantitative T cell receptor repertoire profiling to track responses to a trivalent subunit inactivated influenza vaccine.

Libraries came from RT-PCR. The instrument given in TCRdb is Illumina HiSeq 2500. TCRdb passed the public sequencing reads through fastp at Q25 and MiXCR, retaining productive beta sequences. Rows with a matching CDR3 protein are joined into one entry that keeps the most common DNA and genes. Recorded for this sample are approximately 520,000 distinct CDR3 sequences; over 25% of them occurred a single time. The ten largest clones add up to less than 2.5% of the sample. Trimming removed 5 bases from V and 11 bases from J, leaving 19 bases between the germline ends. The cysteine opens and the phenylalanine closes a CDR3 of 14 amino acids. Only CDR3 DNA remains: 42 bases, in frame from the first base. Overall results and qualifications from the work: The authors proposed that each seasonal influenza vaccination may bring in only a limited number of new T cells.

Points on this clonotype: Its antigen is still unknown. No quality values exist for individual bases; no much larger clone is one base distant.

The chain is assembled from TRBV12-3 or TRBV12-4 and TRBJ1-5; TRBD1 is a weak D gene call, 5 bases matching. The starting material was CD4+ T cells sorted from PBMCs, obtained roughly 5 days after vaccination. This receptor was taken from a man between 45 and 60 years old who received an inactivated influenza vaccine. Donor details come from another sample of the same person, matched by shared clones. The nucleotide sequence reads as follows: TGTGCCAGCAGTACGGGACTGAACCAGGATGCCCAGCATTTT. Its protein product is CASSTGLNQDAQHF.